The 29 T cell receptor beta chains given below trace back to one sample, sequenced in a study of blood T cell repertoires in COVID-19. The method was immunoSEQ multiplex PCR; TCRdb's version includes in-frame clones alone and lacks a portion of them. Of hundreds of thousands of clones listed, 86% are singletons. Sequencing was performed on peripheral blood. Receptors were obtained from a woman aged 25 to 39 with active or convalescent COVID-19.

V gene TRBV30 combines with J gene TRBJ1-6, with D unresolved. CDR3 length: 15 residues. Germline lookup yields CDR1 GTSNPN and CDR2 SVGIG (reference sequence). V was pared by 2 bases and J by 5 bases, with 13 bases between. CDR3 bases: TGTGCCTGGAGTCTTGGGAGTTTGGATAATTCACCCCTCCACTTT. Amino acid sequence: CAWSLGSLDNSPLHF.

This chain connects TRBV12-3 or TRBV12-4 to TRBJ2-1; D unresolved. This CDR3 region has 12 residues. V was pared by 4 bases and J by 7 bases, with 8 bases between. The CDR3 here is CASSSNWNEQFF. The CDR3, as DNA: TGTGCCAGCAGTTCCAACTGGAATGAGCAGTTCTTC.

CDR3 loop: CASRKPGQGVQPQHF. Here the CDR3 DNA reads TGTGCCAGTAGGAAACCGGGACAGGGGGTTCAGCCCCAGCATTTT. The rearrangement uses TRBV19 and TRBJ1-5; 11 bases are a match to TRBD1. Unmatched junction bases numbered 7, after V lost 6 bases and J lost 6 bases. The CDR3 runs to 15 residues. CDR1 is LNHDA and CDR2 is SQIVND in the germline V gene (reference sequence).

The chain has TRBV18 and TRBJ2-7, with 14 nucleotides matching TRBD2. Germline loops: CDR1 KGHSH, CDR2 LQKENI. This CDR3 has 17 residues. V lost 4 bases and J lost 6; bases outside the gene matches: 11. The CDR3 sequence is CASSLSGTSGREREQYF. The CDR3 region has the DNA TGTGCCAGCTCACTTTCCGGGACTAGCGGGAGAGAGCGCGAGCAGTACTTC.

This clone was detected only a few times. The chain uses TRBV2 and TRBJ1-1; 8 nucleotides agree with TRBD1. Germline CDR1 SNHLY, CDR2 FYNNEI. This CDR3 has 16 residues. Trimming removed 6 bases from V and 0 bases from J; junction bases left unmatched: 9. In nucleotides, the CDR3 is TGTGCCAGCAGCTTTCAGGGGGCATTTCTGAACACTGAAGCTTTCTTT. Residues: CASSFQGAFLNTEAFF.

The V call is TRBV10-2, the J call TRBJ1-1; the match to TRBD1 covers 9 bases. The V and J ends lost 6 bases and 1 base, in that order; junction bases with no gene match: 6. The CDR3 length is 15 residues. Germline CDR1 is WSHSY and CDR2 is SAAADI. CDR3 amino acids: CASRAGTGRNTEAFF. CDR3 sequence (DNA): TGCGCCAGCAGGGCCGGGACAGGGAGGAACACTGAAGCTTTCTTT.

V gene TRBV6-5 combines with J gene TRBJ2-7; TRBD2 aligns across 16 bases. CDR3 length: 16 amino acids. The ends lost 0 bases at V and 7 bases at J; junction bases unmatched: 3. CDR1 and CDR2 from the germline V gene are MNHEY and SVGAGI. CDR3 in DNA: TGTGCCAGCAGTTACTCGGGACTAGCGGGAGGGGATGAGCAGTACTTC. Encoded protein: CASSYSGLAGGDEQYF.

Written as DNA, the CDR3 is TGCGCCAGCAGCTTGGCGGCTAGCGGGATTTTCTACGAGCAGTACTTC. Translated, it gives CASSLAASGIFYEQYF. V is TRBV5-1 and J is TRBJ2-7, with TRBD2 matching over 9 bases. The CDR3 sequence is 16 residues long. V lost 0 bases, J lost 3 bases, and 7 bases stayed unmatched. The germline V gene has CDR1 SGHRS and CDR2 YFSETQ.

This sequence joins TRBV4-1 and TRBJ1-3, with TRBD1 as a possible D gene (6 bases). The length of the CDR3 is 14 residues. Germline CDR1 and CDR2: MGHRA and YSYEKL. V lost 3 bases and J lost 8, with 14 bases in between. In DNA, the CDR3 is TGCGCCAGCAGCCAGACAGGAGGCGTGGACACCATATATTTT. Translating it yields CASSQTGGVDTIYF.

This clone was observed a handful of times. The chain joins TRBV19 to TRBJ2-7; D remains ambiguous. The CDR3 is made up of 15 amino acids. Germline CDR1 is LNHDA and CDR2 is SQIVND (reference sequence). Deletions cut 1 base from V and 6 bases from J, with 16 bases between. The CDR3 sequence: CASSIVGGAIGEQYF. In DNA form, the CDR3 reads TGTGCCAGTAGTATAGTTGGTGGAGCCATTGGCGAGCAGTACTTC.

This chain links TRBV4-1 with TRBJ1-2; D is uncertain. Germline CDR1 MGHRA, CDR2 YSYEKL. Trimming removed 2 bases from V and 2 bases from J, with 6 bases in between. The CDR3 loop spans 13 amino acids. The CDR3 DNA reads as TGCGCCAGCAGCCAATCGGGGAACTATGGCTACACCTTC. This gives the protein CASSQSGNYGYTF.

V and J are TRBV19 and TRBJ1-1; tentatively, D is TRBD1 (5 bases). This CDR3 spans 15 amino acids. The germline V and J ends were trimmed by 6 bases and 2 bases, with 16 bases remaining between them. Germline CDR1 LNHDA, CDR2 SQIVND (reference sequence). The CDR3 loop is CASRDPPGSNTEAFF. In nucleotides, the CDR3 is TGTGCCAGTAGAGACCCCCCAGGGTCTAACACTGAAGCTTTCTTT.

This chain connects TRBV18 to TRBJ1-6; no reliable D call. The germline V gene has CDR1 KGHSH and CDR2 LQKENI. The V and J ends lost 8 bases and 9 bases respectively, with 14 bases between them. The CDR3 has 13 residues. CDR3 sequence reads: CASQTDGVSPLHF. In DNA form, the CDR3 reads TGTGCCAGCCAAACCGACGGGGTTTCACCCCTCCACTTT.

The chain links TRBV6-5 to TRBJ2-7; TRBD2 matches at 7 bases. Germline-derived CDR1 and CDR2 are MNHEY and SVGAGI. The CDR3 totals 16 residues. V dropped 0 bases and J dropped 1; count of bases not matched to a gene: 6. In DNA form, the CDR3 reads TGTGCCAGCAGTTACTCCTTGAGCGGGGATTCCTACGAGCAGTACTTC. Amino acid sequence: CASSYSLSGDSYEQYF.

The genes are TRBV3-1 (or the pseudogene TRBV3-2) and TRBJ1-3; D gene uncertain. V gave up 5 bases and J gave up 0 bases, with 14 bases separating them. Germline CDR1 and CDR2: LGHDT and YNNKEL (reference sequence). This CDR3 region has 16 residues. The CDR3 DNA reads TGTGCCAGCAGCTCCGGGGAGGCGAGCTCTGGAAACACCATATATTTT. Its translation is CASSSGEASSGNTIYF.

The V call is TRBV6-5, the J call TRBJ2-1; D is unresolved. Germline values: CDR1 MNHEY, CDR2 SVGAGI. V dropped 6 bases and J dropped 0 bases, with 12 bases sitting between them. The CDR3 sequence is 15 residues long. CDR3 in amino acids: CASRGGGISYNEQFF. CDR3 sequence (DNA): TGTGCCAGCAGAGGTGGCGGAATCTCCTACAATGAGCAGTTCTTC.

The chain recombines TRBV4-1 with TRBJ1-1; D uncertain. Germline V lookup: CDR1 MGHRA, CDR2 YSYEKL. V lost 4 bases and J 1 base, leaving 7 bases between the germline ends. This CDR3 comprises 13 residues. CDR3 sequence reads: CASSPQTNTEAFF. The CDR3 DNA reads as TGCGCCAGCAGCCCACAAACGAACACTGAAGCTTTCTTT.

V and J are TRBV6-5 and TRBJ1-1; a weak D match, TRBD1 (6 bases). The germline V gene encodes CDR1 MNHEY and CDR2 SVGAGI. CDR3 length: 12 residues. V lost 10 bases and J 5 bases, leaving 14 bases between the germline ends. Here the CDR3 reads CATRGQGTEAFF. The DNA for the CDR3 is TGTGCCACCCGAGGGCAGGGGACTGAAGCTTTCTTT.

V and J are TRBV5-1 and TRBJ1-3, with 12 bases that match TRBD1. Trimming removed 4 bases from V and 9 bases from J; junction bases left unmatched: 5. Germline-derived CDR1 and CDR2 are SGHRS and YFSETQ. This CDR3 comprises 14 residues. The CDR3 DNA sequence: TGCGCCAGCAGCCCGGGACAGGGGGCAAGCACCATATATTTT. Its protein is CASSPGQGASTIYF. Combining the CDR3 with reference TRBV5-1 and TRBJ1-3 gives the whole variable domain KAGVTQTPRYLIKTRGQQVTLSCSPISGHRSVSWYQQTPGQGLQFLFEYFSETQRNKGNFPGRFSGRQFSNSRSEMNVSTLELGDSALYLCASSPGQGASTIYFGEGSWLTVV.

This clone came up once. The gene calls are TRBV13 and TRBJ2-1; 10 bases align to TRBD2. Germline assignment: CDR1 PRHDT and CDR2 FYEKMQ (reference sequence). The CDR3 runs to 14 residues. V trimming: 5 bases; J trimming: 4 bases; junction bases outside the gene matches: 2. The CDR3 bases are TGTGCCAGCAGCCCGGGACTAGCGTACAATGAGCAGTTCTTC. It encodes CASSPGLAYNEQFF.

The J gene is TRBJ2-3, the V gene TRBV14; tentative D call: TRBD1 (6 bases). Trimming took off 0 bases at V and 2 bases at J, with 9 bases between the two ends. Germline V gives CDR1 SGHDN, CDR2 FVKESK. CDR3 length equals 15 residues. The CDR3 sequence is CASSQDWGPTDTQYF. The CDR3 bases are TGTGCCAGCAGCCAAGATTGGGGGCCCACAGATACGCAGTATTTT.

The chain joins TRBV7-9 to TRBJ2-7, with 8 bases matching TRBD2. The CDR3 is 18 amino acids. V lost 2 bases, J lost 3 bases, and 15 bases stayed unmatched. CDR1 and CDR2 (germline): SEHNR, FQNEAQ (reference sequence). DNA for the CDR3: TGTGCCAGCAGCTTAAGGAAGACTAGCGACTACCATGTCTACGAGCAGTACTTC. This codes for CASSLRKTSDYHVYEQYF.

This chain uses TRBV5-1 with TRBJ1-1; no definite D call. In germline, CDR1 is SGHRS, CDR2 YFSETQ. This CDR3 has 13 residues. Trimming removed 2 bases at V and 5 bases at J, with 10 bases between. CDR3 region: CASSFIGRTEAFF. The CDR3 DNA reads TGCGCCAGCAGCTTTATCGGGAGGACTGAAGCTTTCTTT.

J is TRBJ2-5 and V is TRBV15, with D maybe TRBD1 (6 bases). This CDR3 region has 14 residues. Deletions cut 5 bases from V and 5 bases from J, with 15 bases between. CDR1 and CDR2 (germline): LNHNV, YYDKDF (reference sequence). This chain's CDR3 is CATSSRGGSETQYF. In DNA form, the CDR3 reads TGTGCCACCAGCTCTCGAGGGGGTTCGGAGACCCAGTACTTC.

This chain links TRBV7-6 with TRBJ1-3; 8 bases are shared with TRBD1. The CDR3 contains 15 residues. Per germline, CDR1 SGHVS and CDR2 FNYEAQ. J was trimmed by 4 bases and V by 3 bases; bases with no gene match: 5. CDR3 sequence reads: CASSFTTGEGNTIYF. CDR3 coding DNA: TGTGCCAGCAGCTTTACGACAGGGGAGGGAAACACCATATATTTT.

J is TRBJ2-1 and V is TRBV28; TRBD1 matches at 7 bases. The germline CDR1 and CDR2 sequences are MDHEN and SYDVKM. The length of the CDR3 is 13 residues. J was trimmed by 7 bases and V by 5 bases; bases with no gene match: 5. This chain's CDR3 is CASSRQGANEQFF. CDR3 bases: TGTGCCAGCAGTCGACAGGGTGCAAATGAGCAGTTCTTC.

The CDR3 is CASSFDGQGRGTNEKLFF. The CDR3 DNA follows: TGCGCCAGCAGCTTCGATGGACAGGGAAGGGGAACTAATGAAAAACTGTTTTTT. This rearrangement joins TRBV5-1 to TRBJ1-4; 8 bases are shared with TRBD1. The ends lost 2 bases at V and 1 base at J; junction bases unmatched: 10. This CDR3 spans 18 amino acids. CDR1 SGHRS and CDR2 YFSETQ come from the germline V gene.

This chain connects TRBV6-5 to TRBJ1-5; D is unclear. Germline V gives CDR1 MNHEY, CDR2 SVGAGI. This CDR3 is built from 13 residues. Trimming took off 6 bases at V and 3 bases at J, with 9 bases between the two ends. CDR3 sequence reads: CASSPLSNQPQHF. In DNA, the CDR3 is TGTGCCAGCAGCCCCCTGTCCAATCAGCCCCAGCATTTT.

This clone has a handful of counts. This chain links TRBV19 with TRBJ1-5, with D uncertain. V lost 6 bases and J 3 bases, leaving 9 bases between the germline ends. CDR1 LNHDA and CDR2 SQIVND come from the germline V gene (reference sequence). This CDR3 spans 13 amino acids. The CDR3 reads CASRSTHNQPQHF. The CDR3 nucleotides are TGTGCCAGTAGGTCCACACACAATCAGCCCCAGCATTTT.